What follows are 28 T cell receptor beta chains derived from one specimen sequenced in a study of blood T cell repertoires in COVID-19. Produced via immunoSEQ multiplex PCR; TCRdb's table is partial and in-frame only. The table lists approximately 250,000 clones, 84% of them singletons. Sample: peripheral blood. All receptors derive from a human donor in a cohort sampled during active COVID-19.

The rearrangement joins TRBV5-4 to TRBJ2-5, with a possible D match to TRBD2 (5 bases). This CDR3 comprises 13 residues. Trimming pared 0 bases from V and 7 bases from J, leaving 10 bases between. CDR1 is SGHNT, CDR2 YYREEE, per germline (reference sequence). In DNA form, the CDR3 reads TGTGCCAGCAGCTTGGGGCTAGCTTGGACCCAGTACTTC. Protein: CASSLGLAWTQYF.

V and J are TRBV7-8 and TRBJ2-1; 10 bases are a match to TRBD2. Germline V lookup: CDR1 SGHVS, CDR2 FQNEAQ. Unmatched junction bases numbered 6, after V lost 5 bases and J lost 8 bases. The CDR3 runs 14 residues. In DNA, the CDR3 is TGTGCCAGCAGCACATTAGCGGGAGGAGATGAGCAGTTCTTC. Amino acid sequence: CASSTLAGGDEQFF.

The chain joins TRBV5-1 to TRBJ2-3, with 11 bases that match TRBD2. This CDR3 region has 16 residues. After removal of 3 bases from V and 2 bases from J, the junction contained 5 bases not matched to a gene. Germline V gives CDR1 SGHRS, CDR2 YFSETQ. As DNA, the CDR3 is TGCGCCAGCAGCTCGGGACTAGCGGTAAACACAGATACGCAGTATTTT. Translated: CASSSGLAVNTDTQYF.

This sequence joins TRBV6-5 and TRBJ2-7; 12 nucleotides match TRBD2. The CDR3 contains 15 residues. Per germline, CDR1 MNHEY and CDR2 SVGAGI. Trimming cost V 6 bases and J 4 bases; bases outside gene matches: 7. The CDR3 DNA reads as TGTGCCAGCAGCGTAGGGGGGACTAGCGGGTACGAGCAGTACTTC. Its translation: CASSVGGTSGYEQYF.

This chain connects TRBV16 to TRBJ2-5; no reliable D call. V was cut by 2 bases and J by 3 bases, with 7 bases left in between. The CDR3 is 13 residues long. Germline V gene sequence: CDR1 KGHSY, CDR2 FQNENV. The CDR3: CASSQGSKETQYF. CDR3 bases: TGTGCCAGCAGCCAAGGCAGTAAAGAGACCCAGTACTTC.

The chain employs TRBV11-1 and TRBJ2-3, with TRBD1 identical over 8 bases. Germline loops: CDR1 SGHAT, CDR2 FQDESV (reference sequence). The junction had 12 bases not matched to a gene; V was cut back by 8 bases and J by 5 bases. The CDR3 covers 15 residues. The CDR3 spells CASLPGRGPGDTQYF. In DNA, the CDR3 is TGTGCCAGCCTACCCGGCAGGGGGCCGGGAGATACGCAGTATTTT.

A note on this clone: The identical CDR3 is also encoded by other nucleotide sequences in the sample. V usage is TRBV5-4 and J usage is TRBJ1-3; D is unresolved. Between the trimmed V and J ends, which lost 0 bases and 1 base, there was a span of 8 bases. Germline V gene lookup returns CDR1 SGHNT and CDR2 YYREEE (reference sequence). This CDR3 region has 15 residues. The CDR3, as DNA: TGTGCCAGCAGCTTGGCCGGCGGGTCTGGAAACACCATATATTTT. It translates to CASSLAGGSGNTIYF. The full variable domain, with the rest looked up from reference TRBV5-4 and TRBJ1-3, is ETGVTQSPTHLIKTRGQQVTLRCSSQSGHNTVSWYQQALGQGPQFIFQYYREEENGRGNFPPRFSGLQFPNYSSELNVNALELDDSALYLCASSLAGGSGNTIYFGEGSWLTVV.

CDR3 coding DNA: TGTGCCAGCTCACCACCGGGACTAGCGGGGTACAATGAGCAGTTCTTC. Translating it yields CASSPPGLAGYNEQFF. The gene calls are TRBV18 and TRBJ2-1, with 13 bases fitting TRBD2. CDR1 and CDR2 from the germline V gene are KGHSH and LQKENI. Trimming removed 0 bases from V and 4 bases from J; junction bases left unmatched: 0. CDR3 size: 16 residues.

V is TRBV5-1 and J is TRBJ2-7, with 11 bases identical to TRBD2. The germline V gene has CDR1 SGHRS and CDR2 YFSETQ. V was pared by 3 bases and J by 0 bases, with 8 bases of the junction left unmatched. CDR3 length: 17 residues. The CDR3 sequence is CASSSGLAGMSSYEQYF. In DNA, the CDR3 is TGCGCCAGCAGCTCTGGACTAGCGGGTATGAGCTCCTACGAGCAGTACTTC.

The CDR3 DNA is TGTGCCAGTAGTATAATTGGACAGGGGAAGAACGAGCAGTACTTC. Translation gives CASSIIGQGKNEQYF. This chain joins TRBV19 and TRBJ2-7, with TRBD1 matching 9 bases. Germline V CDR1 and CDR2: LNHDA, SQIVND (reference sequence). This CDR3 is built from 15 residues. Germline trimming cut 2 bases from V and 5 bases from J; bases unmatched to any gene: 7.

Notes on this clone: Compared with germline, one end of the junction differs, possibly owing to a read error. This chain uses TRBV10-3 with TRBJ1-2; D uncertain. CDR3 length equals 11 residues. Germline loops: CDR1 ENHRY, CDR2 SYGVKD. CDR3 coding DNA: TGTGCCATCAGTGAGTCGTACAGCACCTTCTTC. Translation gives CAISESYSTFF.

The CDR3 loop is CASSPGQRGDEQYF. CDR3 DNA: TGTGCCAGTAGCCCGGGACAGCGGGGGGACGAGCAGTACTTC. The rearrangement joins TRBV19 to TRBJ2-7; 9 bases are shared with TRBD2. V lost 6 bases, J lost 5 bases, and 8 bases stayed unmatched. This CDR3 is 14 amino acids long. CDR1 LNHDA and CDR2 SQIVND come from the germline V gene (reference sequence).

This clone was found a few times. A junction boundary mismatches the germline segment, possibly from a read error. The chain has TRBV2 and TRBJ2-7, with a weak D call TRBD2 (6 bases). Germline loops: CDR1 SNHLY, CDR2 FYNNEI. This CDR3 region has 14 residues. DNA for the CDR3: TGTGCCAGCAGTGCAAACCTACAGCAACGGGAGCTGTACTTC. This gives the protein CASSANLQQRELYF.

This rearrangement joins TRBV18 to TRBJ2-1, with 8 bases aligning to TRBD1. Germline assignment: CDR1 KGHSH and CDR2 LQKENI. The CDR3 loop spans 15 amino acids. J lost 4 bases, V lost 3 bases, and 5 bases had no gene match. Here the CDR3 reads CASSPSRGPYNEQFF. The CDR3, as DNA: TGTGCCAGCTCACCTAGCAGGGGGCCTTACAATGAGCAGTTCTTC.

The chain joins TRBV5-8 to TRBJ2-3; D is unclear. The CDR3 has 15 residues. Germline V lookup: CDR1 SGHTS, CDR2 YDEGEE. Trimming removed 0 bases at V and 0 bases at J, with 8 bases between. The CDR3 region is CASSLARISTDTQYF. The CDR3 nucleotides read TGTGCCAGCAGCTTGGCCAGGATTAGCACAGATACGCAGTATTTT.

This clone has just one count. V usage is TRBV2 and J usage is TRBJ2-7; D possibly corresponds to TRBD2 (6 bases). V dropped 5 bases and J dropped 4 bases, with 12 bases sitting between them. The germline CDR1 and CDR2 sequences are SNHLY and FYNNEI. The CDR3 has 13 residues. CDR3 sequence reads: CASSPLAWYEQYF. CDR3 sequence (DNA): TGTGCCAGCAGTCCGCTAGCGTGGTACGAGCAGTACTTC.

The CDR3 region has the DNA TGTGCCAGCAGCTCCATCCCGGGTCCTACCTACGAGCAGTACTTC. It specifies CASSSIPGPTYEQYF. This chain links TRBV9 with TRBJ2-7; D gene unclear. Between the trimmed V and J ends, which lost 4 bases and 2 bases, there was a span of 16 bases. CDR1 SGDLS and CDR2 YYNGEE come from the germline V gene. The CDR3 length is 15 residues.

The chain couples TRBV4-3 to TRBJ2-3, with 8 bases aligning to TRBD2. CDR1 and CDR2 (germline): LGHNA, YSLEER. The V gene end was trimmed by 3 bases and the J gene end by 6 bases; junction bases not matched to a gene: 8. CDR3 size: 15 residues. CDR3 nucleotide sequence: TGCGCCAGCAGCCATTTTAGCGGGGCGGCGGATACGCAGTATTTT. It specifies CASSHFSGAADTQYF.

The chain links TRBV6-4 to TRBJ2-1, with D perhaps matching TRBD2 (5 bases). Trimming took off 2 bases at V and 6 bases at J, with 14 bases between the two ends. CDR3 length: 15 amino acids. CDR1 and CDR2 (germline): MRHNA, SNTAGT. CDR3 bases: TGTGCCAGCAGTGACCTGGGTAGAGGGATCAATGAGCAGTTCTTC. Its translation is CASSDLGRGINEQFF.

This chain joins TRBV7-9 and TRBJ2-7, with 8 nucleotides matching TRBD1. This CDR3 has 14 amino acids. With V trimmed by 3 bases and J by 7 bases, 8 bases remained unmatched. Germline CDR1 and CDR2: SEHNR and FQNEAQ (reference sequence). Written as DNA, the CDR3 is TGTGCCAGCAGCTTCGGCCAGGGGGCGGGGGAGCAGTACTTC. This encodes CASSFGQGAGEQYF.

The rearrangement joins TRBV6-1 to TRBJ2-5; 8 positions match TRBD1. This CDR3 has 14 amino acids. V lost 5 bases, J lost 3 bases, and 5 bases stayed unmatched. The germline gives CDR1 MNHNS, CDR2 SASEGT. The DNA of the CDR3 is TGTGCCAGCAGTCGCCCAGGGGGCGAAGAGACCCAGTACTTC. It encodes CASSRPGGEETQYF.

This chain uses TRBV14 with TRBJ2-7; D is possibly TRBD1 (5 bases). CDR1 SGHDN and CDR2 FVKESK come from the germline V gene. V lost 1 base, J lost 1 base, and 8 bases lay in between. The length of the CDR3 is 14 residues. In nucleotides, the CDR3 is TGTGCCAGCAGCCAAGGGTCAGGGTCCTACGAGCAGTACTTC. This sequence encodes CASSQGSGSYEQYF.

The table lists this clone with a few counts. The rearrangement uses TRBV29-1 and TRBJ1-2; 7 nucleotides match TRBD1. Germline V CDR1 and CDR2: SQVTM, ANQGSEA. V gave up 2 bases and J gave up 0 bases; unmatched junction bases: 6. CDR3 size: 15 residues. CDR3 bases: TGCAGCGTTGAAAACCGGGACAGTACTAACTATGGCTACACCTTC. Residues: CSVENRDSTNYGYTF. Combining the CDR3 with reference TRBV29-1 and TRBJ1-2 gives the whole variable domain SAVISQKPSRDICQRGTSLTIQCQVDSQVTMMFWYRQQPGQSLTLIATANQGSEATYESGFVIDKFPISRPNLTFSTLTVSNMSPEDSSIYLCSVENRDSTNYGYTFGSGTRLTVV.

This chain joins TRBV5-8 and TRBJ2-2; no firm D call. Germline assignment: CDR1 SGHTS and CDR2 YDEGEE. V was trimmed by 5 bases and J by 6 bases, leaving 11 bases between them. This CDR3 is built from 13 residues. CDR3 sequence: CASSAFEAGELFF. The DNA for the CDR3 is TGTGCCAGCAGTGCTTTTGAGGCCGGGGAGCTGTTTTTT.

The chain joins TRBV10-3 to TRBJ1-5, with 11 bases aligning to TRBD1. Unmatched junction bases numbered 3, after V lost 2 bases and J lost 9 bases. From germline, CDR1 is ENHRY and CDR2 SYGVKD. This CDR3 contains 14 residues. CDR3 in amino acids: CAISEGQGARPQHF. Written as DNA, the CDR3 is TGTGCCATCAGTGAGGGACAGGGGGCCAGGCCCCAGCATTTT.

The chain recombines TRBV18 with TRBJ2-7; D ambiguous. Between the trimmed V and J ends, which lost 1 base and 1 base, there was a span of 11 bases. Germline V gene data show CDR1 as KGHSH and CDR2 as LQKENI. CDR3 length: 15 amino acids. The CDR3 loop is CASSPLPRQSYEQYF. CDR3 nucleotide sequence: TGTGCCAGCTCACCACTTCCGCGGCAGTCCTACGAGCAGTACTTC.

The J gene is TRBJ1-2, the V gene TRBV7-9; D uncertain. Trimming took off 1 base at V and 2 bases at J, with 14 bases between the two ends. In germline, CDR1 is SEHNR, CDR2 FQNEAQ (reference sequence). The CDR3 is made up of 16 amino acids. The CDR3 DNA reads TGTGCCAGCAGCTTAGTCCCCGGAGAAGGAAACTATGGCTACACCTTC. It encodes CASSLVPGEGNYGYTF. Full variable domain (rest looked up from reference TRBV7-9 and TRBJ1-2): DTGVSQNPRHKITKRGQNVTFRCDPISEHNRLYWYRQTLGQGPEFLTYFQNEAQLEKSRLLSDRFSAERPKGSFSTLEIQRTEQGDSAMYLCASSLVPGEGNYGYTFGSGTRLTVV.

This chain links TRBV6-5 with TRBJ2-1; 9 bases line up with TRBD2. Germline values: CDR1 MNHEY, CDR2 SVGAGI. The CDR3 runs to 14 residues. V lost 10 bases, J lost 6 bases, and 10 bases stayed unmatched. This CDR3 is CATLLGGRANEQFF. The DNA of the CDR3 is TGTGCCACCCTCCTCGGCGGGAGGGCCAATGAGCAGTTCTTC.